These T cell receptor beta chains were read from a single sample in a study of blood T cell repertoires in COVID-19. Profiled with immunoSEQ multiplex PCR; TCRdb holds only in-frame clones, not every one. The sample lists 140,000 to 150,000 clones; about 79% were seen once. The specimen was peripheral blood. The receptors derive from a man in his 60s with active or convalescent COVID-19. Both conserved end residues are trimmed from each CDR3.

v_call cdr3_aa
TRBV4-1 ASSRKTGDEKLF
TRBV12-3/TRBV12-4 ASSYGQNYGYT
TRBV30 ACTRRADAYEQY
TRBV2 ASSEEGVGNQPQH
TRBV11-3 ASSPRDSGSTPRDNEQF
TRBV7-2 ASSLTGRGNTEAF
TRBV4-3 ASSQGLRDSYEQY
TRBV27 ASSRGDTYEQY
TRBV11-3 ASSSLGLPSSGNTIY
TRBV18 ASSLNGEAPLH
TRBV18 ASSRTDNTEAF
TRBV5-4 ASSDGGYSPTSYEQY
TRBV18 ASSPYRARLSTDTQY
TRBV6-6 ASSYGTGLLDEQF
TRBV3-1/TRBV3-2 ASSQGDREGTEAF
TRBV19 ASSIGFGRAGEKLF
TRBV19 ASSKIAGGSGSEQF
TRBV3-1/TRBV3-2 ASSRTGRADTQY
TRBV12-5 ASGLRITGSGNTIY
TRBV30 AWSLPPGQAFDRVTGNTIY
TRBV18 ASSFTRGQNTEAF
TRBV19 ASSKGHGGYT
TRBV3-1/TRBV3-2 ASSQVPWTSGGTDTQY
TRBV15 ATSAYRAAQETQY
TRBV19 ASRGGLAGPTGELF